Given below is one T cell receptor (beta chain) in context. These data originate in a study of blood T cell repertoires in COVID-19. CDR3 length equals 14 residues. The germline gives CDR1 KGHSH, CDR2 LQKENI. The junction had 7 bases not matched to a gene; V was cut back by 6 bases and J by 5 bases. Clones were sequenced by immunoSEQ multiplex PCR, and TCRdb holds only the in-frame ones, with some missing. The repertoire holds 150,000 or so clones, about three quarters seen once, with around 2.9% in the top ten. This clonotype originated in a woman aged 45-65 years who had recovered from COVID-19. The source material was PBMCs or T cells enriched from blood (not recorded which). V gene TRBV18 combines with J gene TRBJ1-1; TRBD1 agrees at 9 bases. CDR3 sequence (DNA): TGTGCCAGCTCGCCGAAAGGACAGGGGACTGAAGCTTTCTTT. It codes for CASSPKGQGTEAFF. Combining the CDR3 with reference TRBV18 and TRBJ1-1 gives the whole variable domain NAGVMQNPRHLVRRRGQEARLRCSPMKGHSHVYWYRQLPEEGLKFMVYLQKENIIDESGMPKERFSAEFPKEGPSILRIQQVVRGDSAAYFCASSPKGQGTEAFFGQGTRLTVV.